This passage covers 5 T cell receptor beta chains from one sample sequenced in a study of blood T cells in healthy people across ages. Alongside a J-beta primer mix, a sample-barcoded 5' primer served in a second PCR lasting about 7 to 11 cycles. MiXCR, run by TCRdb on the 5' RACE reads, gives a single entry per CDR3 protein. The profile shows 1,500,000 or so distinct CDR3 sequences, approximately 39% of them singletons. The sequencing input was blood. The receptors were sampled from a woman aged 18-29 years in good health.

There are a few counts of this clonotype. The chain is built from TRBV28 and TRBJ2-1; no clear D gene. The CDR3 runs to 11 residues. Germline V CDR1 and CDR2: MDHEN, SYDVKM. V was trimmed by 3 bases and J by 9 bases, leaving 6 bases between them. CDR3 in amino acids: CASSLLTEQFF. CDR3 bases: TGTGCCAGCAGTTTGTTGACTGAGCAGTTCTTC.

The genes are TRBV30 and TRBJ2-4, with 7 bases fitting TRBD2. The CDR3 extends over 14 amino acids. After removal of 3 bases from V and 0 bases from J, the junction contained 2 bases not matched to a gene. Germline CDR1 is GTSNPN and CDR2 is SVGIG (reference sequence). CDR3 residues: CAWRVAGAKNIQYF. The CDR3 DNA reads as TGTGCCTGGAGGGTAGCGGGAGCCAAAAACATTCAGTACTTC.

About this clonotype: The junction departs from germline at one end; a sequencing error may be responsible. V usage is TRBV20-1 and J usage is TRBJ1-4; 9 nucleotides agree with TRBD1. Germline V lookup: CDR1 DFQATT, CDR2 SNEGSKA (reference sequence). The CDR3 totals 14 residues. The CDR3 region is CNAGRGQGPEKLFF. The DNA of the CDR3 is TGCAATGCTGGAAGGGGACAGGGACCAGAAAAACTGTTTTTT.

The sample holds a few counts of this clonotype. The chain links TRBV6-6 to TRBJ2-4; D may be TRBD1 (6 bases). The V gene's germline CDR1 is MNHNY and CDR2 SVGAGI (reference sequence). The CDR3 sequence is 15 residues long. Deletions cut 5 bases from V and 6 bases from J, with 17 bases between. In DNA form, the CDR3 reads TGTGCCAGCAGTGGGACATACCCTTACAGAAACATTCAGTACTTC. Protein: CASSGTYPYRNIQYF.

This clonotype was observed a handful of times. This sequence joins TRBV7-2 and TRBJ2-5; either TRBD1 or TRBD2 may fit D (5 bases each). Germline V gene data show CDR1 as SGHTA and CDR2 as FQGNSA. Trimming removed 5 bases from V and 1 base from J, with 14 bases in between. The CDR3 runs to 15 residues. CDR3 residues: CASSPLPGPQETQYF. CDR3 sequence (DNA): TGTGCCAGCAGCCCCCTACCGGGGCCCCAAGAGACCCAGTACTTC.